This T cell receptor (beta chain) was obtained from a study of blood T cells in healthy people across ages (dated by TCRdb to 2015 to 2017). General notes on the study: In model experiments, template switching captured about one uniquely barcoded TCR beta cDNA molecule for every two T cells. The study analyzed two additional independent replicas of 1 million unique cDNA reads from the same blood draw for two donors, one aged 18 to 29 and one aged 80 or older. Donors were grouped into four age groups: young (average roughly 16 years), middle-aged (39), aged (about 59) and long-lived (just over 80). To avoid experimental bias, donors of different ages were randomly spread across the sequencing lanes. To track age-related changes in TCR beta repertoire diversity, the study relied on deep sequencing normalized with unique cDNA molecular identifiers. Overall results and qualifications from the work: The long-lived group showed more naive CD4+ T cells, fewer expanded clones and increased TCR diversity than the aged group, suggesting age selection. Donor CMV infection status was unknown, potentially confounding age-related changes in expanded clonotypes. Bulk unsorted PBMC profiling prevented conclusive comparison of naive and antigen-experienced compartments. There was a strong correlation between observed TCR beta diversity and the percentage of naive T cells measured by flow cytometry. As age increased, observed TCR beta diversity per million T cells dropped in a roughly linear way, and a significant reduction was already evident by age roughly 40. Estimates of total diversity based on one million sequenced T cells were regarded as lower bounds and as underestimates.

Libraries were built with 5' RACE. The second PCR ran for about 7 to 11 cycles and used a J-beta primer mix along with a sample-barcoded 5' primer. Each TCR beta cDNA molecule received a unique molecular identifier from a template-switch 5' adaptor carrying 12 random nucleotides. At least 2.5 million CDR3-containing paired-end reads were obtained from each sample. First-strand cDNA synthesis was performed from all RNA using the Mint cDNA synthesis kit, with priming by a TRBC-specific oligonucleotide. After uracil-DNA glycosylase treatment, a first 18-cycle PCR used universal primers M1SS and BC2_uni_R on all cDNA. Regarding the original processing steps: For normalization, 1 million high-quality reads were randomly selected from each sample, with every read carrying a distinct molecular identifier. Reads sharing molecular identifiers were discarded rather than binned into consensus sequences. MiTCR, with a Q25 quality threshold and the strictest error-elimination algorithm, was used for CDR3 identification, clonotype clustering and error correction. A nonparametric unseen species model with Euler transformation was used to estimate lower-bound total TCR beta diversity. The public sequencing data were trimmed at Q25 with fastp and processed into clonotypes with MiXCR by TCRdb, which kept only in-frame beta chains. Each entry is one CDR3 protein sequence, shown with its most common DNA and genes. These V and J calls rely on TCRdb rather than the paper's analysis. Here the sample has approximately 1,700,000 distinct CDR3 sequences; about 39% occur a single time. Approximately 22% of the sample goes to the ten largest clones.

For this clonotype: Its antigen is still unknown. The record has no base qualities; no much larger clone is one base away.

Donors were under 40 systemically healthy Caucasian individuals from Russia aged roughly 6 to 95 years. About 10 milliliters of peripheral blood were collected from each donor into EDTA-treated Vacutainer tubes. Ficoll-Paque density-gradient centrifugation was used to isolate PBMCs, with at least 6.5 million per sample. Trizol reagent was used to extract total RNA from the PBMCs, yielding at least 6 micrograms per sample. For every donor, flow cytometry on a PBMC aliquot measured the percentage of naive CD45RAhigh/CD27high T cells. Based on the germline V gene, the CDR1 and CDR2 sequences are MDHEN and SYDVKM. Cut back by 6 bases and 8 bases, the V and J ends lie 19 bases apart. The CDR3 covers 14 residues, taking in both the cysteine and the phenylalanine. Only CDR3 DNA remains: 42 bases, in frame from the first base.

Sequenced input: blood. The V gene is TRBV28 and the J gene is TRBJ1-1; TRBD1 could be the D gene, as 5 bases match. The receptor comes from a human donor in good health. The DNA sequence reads TGTGCCAGCAGCCCGACAGAGAGGTTCTTCGAAGCTTTCTTT. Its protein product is CASSPTERFFEAFF.